This passage covers 20 T cell receptor beta chains from one sample sequenced in a study of T-cell reconstitution after alpha-beta-depleted transplantation in children. Preparation of the TCRbeta library involved a method that used unique molecular identifiers. MiXCR, applied by TCRdb to the PCR reads, yields one record per CDR3 protein. The table has hundreds of thousands of distinct CDR3 sequences, approximately 16% seen once. The sequencing here drew on PBMCs from the stem cell graft donor, taken from the stem cell graft. Every receptor here comes from a human donor who donated a stem cell graft to a child with acute myeloid leukemia.

This clonotype showed up many times. V and J are TRBV10-3 and TRBJ2-7, with 9 bases fitting TRBD1. J lost 7 bases, V lost 2 bases, and 6 bases had no gene match. In germline, CDR1 is ENHRY, CDR2 SYGVKD. CDR3 length: 14 residues. The CDR3 reads CAISETGTGFEQYF. In DNA, the CDR3 is TGTGCCATCAGTGAGACCGGGACAGGGTTTGAGCAGTACTTC.

This clonotype was seen a handful of times. The rearrangement joins TRBV20-1 to TRBJ1-1; D gene unclear. CDR1 is DFQATT and CDR2 is SNEGSKA in the germline V gene (reference sequence). This CDR3 spans 14 amino acids. The V end lost 0 bases, the J end lost 3 bases, and 11 bases lay between the germline ends. CDR3 sequence: CSARDLTRDTEAFF. The CDR3 DNA is TGCAGTGCTAGAGATCTTACGAGGGACACTGAAGCTTTCTTT.

This clonotype appeared many times. The J gene is TRBJ2-1, the V gene TRBV29-1; 8 positions agree with TRBD2. The length of the CDR3 is 17 residues. The germline gives CDR1 SQVTM, CDR2 ANQGSEA. The V gene end was trimmed by 3 bases and the J gene end by 6 bases; junction bases not matched to a gene: 16. Here the CDR3 reads CSVDTRSPTRGVNEQFF. The CDR3 bases are TGCAGCGTTGATACCCGGAGTCCCACGCGGGGGGTCAATGAGCAGTTCTTC.

This clonotype was seen a single time. The chain couples TRBV20-1 to TRBJ1-1; the D gene is possibly TRBD1 (5 bases). This CDR3 has 11 amino acids. Trimming removed 3 bases from V and 11 bases from J, with 13 bases in between. In germline, CDR1 is DFQATT, CDR2 SNEGSKA (reference sequence). CDR3 loop: CSARGRRVAFF. For the CDR3, the DNA is TGCAGTGCTAGGGGGCGTAGGGTGGCTTTCTTT.

This clonotype has at least ten counts. This chain uses TRBV7-2 with TRBJ1-5; D might be TRBD1 (6 bases). Germline-derived CDR1 and CDR2 are SGHTA and FQGNSA. The CDR3 has 14 residues. Trimming removed 6 bases from V and 2 bases from J, with 11 bases in between. In DNA, the CDR3 is TGTGCCAGCAGTACATGGACAGGCAATCAGCCCCAGCATTTT. Translation gives CASSTWTGNQPQHF.

V and J are TRBV27 and TRBJ1-2; a weak D match, TRBD1 (5 bases). Between the trimmed V and J ends, which lost 7 bases and 1 base, there was a span of 10 bases. CDR1 and CDR2 (germline): MNHEY, SMNVEV (reference sequence). CDR3 length: 13 amino acids. This CDR3 is CASKGTVNYGYTF. The CDR3 DNA reads TGTGCCAGCAAAGGGACGGTTAACTATGGCTACACCTTC.

In this sample, this clonotype turned up many times. The rearrangement links TRBV27 to TRBJ1-2; D gene unclear. The CDR3 spans 13 residues. Germline lookup yields CDR1 MNHEY and CDR2 SMNVEV (reference sequence). Trimming took 2 bases from V and 2 from J, leaving 6 bases between them. CDR3 sequence reads: CASSLTWNYGYTF. CDR3 nucleotides: TGTGCCAGCAGTTTAACCTGGAACTATGGCTACACCTTC.

This sequence joins TRBV12-3 or TRBV12-4 and TRBJ2-3, with D possibly being TRBD2 (5 bases). The CDR3 spans 15 residues. V was shortened by 2 bases and J by 1 base, with 10 bases between the two germline ends. The CDR3 is CASSLRGIRTDTQYF. The CDR3 nucleotides are TGTGCCAGCAGTTTACGAGGGATTCGCACAGATACGCAGTATTTT.

This chain uses TRBV11-2 with TRBJ2-1; 9 nucleotides match TRBD1. V lost 5 bases and J lost 1; bases outside the gene matches: 6. The CDR3 has 16 amino acids. The germline V gene has CDR1 SGHAT and CDR2 FQNNGV. The CDR3, as DNA: TGTGCCAGCAGCGTCGGACAGGGGCCTTCCTACAATGAGCAGTTCTTC. The encoded protein is CASSVGQGPSYNEQFF.

The rearrangement uses TRBV7-9 and TRBJ1-2; D not certain. CDR3 size: 15 residues. V was clipped by 1 base and J by 0 bases, with 9 bases between them. Per the germline V gene, CDR1 is SEHNR and CDR2 is FQNEAQ (reference sequence). The CDR3 here is CASSLGRETNYGYTF. In DNA, the CDR3 is TGTGCCAGCAGCTTAGGAAGAGAGACTAACTATGGCTACACCTTC.

This sequence joins TRBV10-3 and TRBJ1-6, with D possibly TRBD1 on 5 matching bases. The CDR3 runs 15 residues. Between the trimmed V and J ends, which lost 10 bases and 8 bases, there was a span of 21 bases. Germline lookup yields CDR1 ENHRY and CDR2 SYGVKD. The CDR3 loop reads CATKRRDLPDSPLHF. The CDR3 DNA reads TGTGCCACCAAAAGGCGGGACCTACCCGATTCACCCCTCCACTTT.

The V gene is TRBV12-3 or TRBV12-4, the J gene TRBJ2-1; 10 bases align to TRBD2. The V gene end was trimmed by 3 bases and the J gene end by 8 bases; junction bases not matched to a gene: 10. This CDR3 contains 16 residues. DNA for the CDR3: TGTGCCAGCAGTTTCCGCAGCGGGGGGGCTGGGGATGAGCAGTTCTTC. This gives the protein CASSFRSGGAGDEQFF.

This clonotype was seen a few times. This chain joins TRBV10-2 and TRBJ1-2; D is uncertain. The germline V gene encodes CDR1 WSHSY and CDR2 SAAADI. The CDR3 runs 16 residues. The V end lost 2 bases, the J end lost 1 base, and 14 bases lay between the germline ends. CDR3 protein: CASSELARHFNYGYTF. CDR3 sequence (DNA): TGCGCCAGCAGTGAGCTTGCACGACACTTTAACTATGGCTACACCTTC.

In this sample, this clonotype turned up many times. The V and J genes are TRBV20-1 and TRBJ2-7; 11 bases agree with TRBD2. The CDR3 has 14 residues. Per germline, CDR1 DFQATT and CDR2 SNEGSKA (reference sequence). V trimming: 3 bases; J trimming: 9 bases; junction bases outside the gene matches: 10. The CDR3: CSARLAGGILGQYF. In DNA form, the CDR3 reads TGCAGTGCTAGGTTAGCGGGGGGGATCCTAGGGCAGTACTTC.

This clonotype has ten or more counts. V is TRBV15 and J is TRBJ1-4; no firm D call. This CDR3 has 16 amino acids. Per germline, CDR1 LNHNV and CDR2 YYDKDF (reference sequence). V dropped 5 bases and J dropped 1 base, with 14 bases sitting between them. The CDR3 DNA sequence: TGTGCCACCAGCTCGCGCTCCTGGTTAACTAATGAAAAACTGTTTTTT. Encoded protein: CATSSRSWLTNEKLFF.

V gene TRBV4-3 combines with J gene TRBJ2-5; D unclear. Trimming left V 0 bases short and J 0 bases short, with 8 bases between. Germline V gives CDR1 LGHNA, CDR2 YSLEER. The CDR3 has 15 amino acids. For the CDR3, the DNA is TGCGCCAGCAGCCAAGACAAGGAATACCAAGAGACCCAGTACTTC. Its protein product is CASSQDKEYQETQYF.

The chain is built from TRBV19 and TRBJ1-6, with 10 bases aligning to TRBD1. This CDR3 is built from 14 residues. Germline lookup yields CDR1 LNHDA and CDR2 SQIVND (reference sequence). Trimming cost V 5 bases and J 9 bases; bases outside gene matches: 4. The CDR3 spells CASSGQGDVSPLHF. The CDR3 region has the DNA TGTGCCAGTAGTGGACAGGGGGATGTTTCACCCCTCCACTTT. The entire variable domain, with the rest obtained from reference TRBV19 and TRBJ1-6, is as follows: DGGITQSPKYLFRKEGQNVTLSCEQNLNHDAMYWYRQDPGQGLRLIYYSQIVNDFQKGDIAEGYSVSREKKESFPLTVTSAQKNPTAFYLCASSGQGDVSPLHFGNGTRLTVT.

This clonotype was detected many times. The rearrangement uses TRBV28 and TRBJ1-2; 7 bases fit TRBD1. CDR1 and CDR2 (germline): MDHEN, SYDVKM. This CDR3 has 13 residues. J lost 8 bases, V lost 6 bases, and 9 bases had no gene match. In DNA form, the CDR3 reads TGTGCCAGCAGGAGGGGGCTGGGGGGAGGCTACACCTTC. This codes for CASRRGLGGGYTF.

This clonotype was detected ten times or more. The rearrangement uses TRBV29-1 and TRBJ2-5, with 7 bases identical to TRBD1. V lost 1 base and J lost 5; bases outside the gene matches: 1. CDR3 size: 12 residues. Germline V CDR1 and CDR2: SQVTM, ANQGSEA. Written as DNA, the CDR3 is TGCAGCGTTGAAGGCAGGGGGGAGACCCAGTACTTC. Translation gives CSVEGRGETQYF.

The table lists this clonotype with many counts. The CDR3: CSARDPQGTNEKLFF. The CDR3 DNA follows: TGCAGTGCTAGAGATCCGCAGGGAACTAATGAAAAACTGTTTTTT. V is TRBV20-1 and J is TRBJ1-4; weak D call: TRBD1 (5 bases). The CDR3 length is 15 residues. From germline, CDR1 is DFQATT and CDR2 SNEGSKA (reference sequence). With 0 bases removed from V and 1 base from J, the gap between germline ends came to 9 bases.